Listed below are T cell receptor beta chains from one sample, sequenced in a study of T cell responses to AZD1222 COVID-19 vaccine. Profiling relied on immunoSEQ multiplex PCR, and the TCRdb table lists in-frame clones only, not all of them. The table shows 200,000 or so clones, with 85% to 95% occurring only once. Sequences were derived from peripheral blood, sampled on day 0 of AZD1222 vaccination. Every receptor here comes from an adult in good health. Both conserved end residues are trimmed from each CDR3.

V,CDR3
TRBV14,ASSAGTDLNYGYT
TRBV18,ASSPGGGQTEAF
TRBV5-6,ASSTGTYYEQY
TRBV5-6,ASSLGLINSPLH
TRBV29-1,SAGGGNTEAF
TRBV5-4,ASSLRPGGNYGYT
TRBV6-2/TRBV6-3,ASSYLPGSTDTQY
TRBV7-2,ASSTGGQIQETQY
TRBV19,ASSILAGGSYNEQF
TRBV19,ASSTGGLDNEQF
TRBV3-1/TRBV3-2,ASSRDRVNTEAF
TRBV4-2,ASSLGGGDYGYT
TRBV19,ASSIISRGYNEQF
TRBV5-4,ASSLADREISPLH
TRBV4-2,ASSQVVTGGSYEQY
TRBV19,ASSIQGAHTGELF
TRBV29-1,SAYGGRTGGVDTEAF
TRBV18,ASSLNRDRGGETQY
TRBV28,ASSTGGSYGYT
TRBV6-5,ASSYRAGRGQPQH
TRBV28,ASSCFHRDGEKLF
TRBV10-3,AISADRGHRELF
TRBV24-1,ATQGLPQPQH
TRBV5-5,ASSSGLNSGNTIY
TRBV27,ASSLRPEPFRDEQY
TRBV5-1,ASSGGTSGSDEQY
TRBV6-5,ASLTLGTGYEKLF
TRBV6-5,ASSYGTEAF
TRBV9,ASSVATPSGWNSDYGYT
TRBV5-1,ASSFNGEGRGYT
TRBV6-1,ASSESGETEAF
TRBV2,ASIRDRTLNSPLH
TRBV20-1,SASRRGSHNEQF
TRBV6-5,ASSNGLAGFNEQF
TRBV6-5,ASSYTRDRDGQY
TRBV25-1,ASSEEFGGSSGNTIY
TRBV6-5,ASSYSEGPQGTQY
TRBV7-9,ASSLRGNSPLH
TRBV27,ASSFRLLSTEAF
TRBV4-3,ASSTGGASAERGYT
TRBV19,ASSGTGTGASNGH